This T cell receptor beta chain derives from a study of monozygotic twins with inflammatory bowel disease. Collection yielded approximately 2.7 ml of blood per donor. Points on this clonotype: What it binds is not known.

Findings and limits, study-wide: A lone strong IBD-associated signal or clonotype found no support. The authors note that differing immunosuppressive treatments may have added variability to patient repertoires. No difference in repertoire similarity was seen between concordant and discordant twins, possibly because power was limited.

TCRdb reanalyzed the 5' RACE reads, giving one entry per CDR3 protein sequence and no DNA. In all, the sample yields 400,000 to 500,000 distinct CDR3 sequences. CDR1 is MNHEY and CDR2 is SVGAGI in the germline V gene. The CDR3 covers 16 residues. This chain uses TRBV6-5 with TRBJ2-3; TCRdb outputs TRBD1, but without DNA this stays unchecked. The receptor's source is a human donor with ulcerative colitis or Crohn's disease, or a healthy co-twin of an affected twin (not recorded which). The sample consisted of blood. The CDR3 here is CASSYSGQGIGDTQYF.